The source of this T cell receptor (beta chain) is a study of blood T cell repertoires in COVID-19. The sample holds one count of this clone. V was clipped by 3 bases and J by 7 bases, with 13 bases between them. Germline V gives CDR1 SGHNT, CDR2 YYREEE (reference sequence). The CDR3 extends over 13 amino acids. Original data processing: Reference gene primer amplification yielded estimated nucleated cell counts. Data came from immunoSEQ multiplex PCR; TCRdb stores just in-frame clones and leaves some out. For V, J and clone size, that table is used; D and trimming come from the DNA. The sample yields about 220,000 clones, 80% to 90% seen once.

The sequence was collected from a woman in her 50s with acute or convalescent COVID-19. This chain connects TRBV5-4 to TRBJ1-2; D gene ambiguous. The sequenced sample consisted of peripheral blood. The CDR3 DNA reads TGTGCCAGCAGCTCCAATTTAGCGGCTGGCTACACCTTC. Translating it yields CASSSNLAAGYTF.